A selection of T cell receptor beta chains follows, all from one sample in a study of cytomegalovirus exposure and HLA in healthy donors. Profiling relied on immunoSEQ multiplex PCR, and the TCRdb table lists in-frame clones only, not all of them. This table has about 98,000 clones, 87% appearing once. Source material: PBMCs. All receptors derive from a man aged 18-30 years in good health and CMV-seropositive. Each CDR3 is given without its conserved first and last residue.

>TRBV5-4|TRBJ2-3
ASSFWTSGSADTQY
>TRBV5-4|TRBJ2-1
ASSLVTGYEEQF
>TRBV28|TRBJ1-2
ASSLYRDRPF
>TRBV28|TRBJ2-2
ASRTSTGAFPGELF
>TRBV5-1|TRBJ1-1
ASSIGSTGNMNTEAF
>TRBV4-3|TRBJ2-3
ASSQAGGPSTDTQY
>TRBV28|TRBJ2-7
ASSPSVYSYEQY
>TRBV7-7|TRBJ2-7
ASSLGEGGAYEQY
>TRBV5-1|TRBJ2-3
ASSWGRGTDTQY
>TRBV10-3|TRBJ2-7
AISDGGQGSYEQY
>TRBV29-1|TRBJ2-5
SVLGTSGQETQY
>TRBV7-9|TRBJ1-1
ASSAAAGETEAF
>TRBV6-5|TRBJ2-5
ASSYYNSGGQETQY
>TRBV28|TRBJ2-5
ASSPQGGKETQY